This entry is about one T cell receptor beta chain. Its antigen is unknown. It has no much larger one-base neighbor in the sample; base qualities were not kept. The sample originates from a study of technical replicates of blood from a handful of donors (TCRdb year 2017). The method was the immunoSEQ multiplex PCR assay. The source is immuneACCESS, and TCRdb retained only in-frame sequences with V and J called. Part of the clones is not carried over; for the studies checked, unresolved V genes explain less than half of this, and the remainder is unexplained. The sample yields tens of thousands of clones; approximately 95% were counted once. The biggest ten clones account for less than 0.35% of the sample. V is pruned by 1 base and J by 6 bases, leaving 3 bases of the junction without a gene match. In the germline V gene, CDR1 corresponds to SGHTA and CDR2 to FQGNSA. From its cysteine to its phenylalanine, the CDR3 spans 13 amino acids. Only the CDR3 portion is preserved as DNA: 39 bases, with reading frame beginning at the first base.

The receptor comes from a human donor in good health. The sequenced sample was T cells isolated from PBMCs. The chain is encoded by TRBV7-2 joined to TRBJ2-7; 7 of the junction bases match TRBD2. The DNA is TGTGCCAGCAGCTTAGTATCGGGAGGCGAGCAGTACTTC. Its protein product is CASSLVSGGEQYF. Here the CDR3 is joined to the reference TRBV7-2 and TRBJ2-7 genes, and the full variable domain is: GAGVSQSPSNKVTEKGKDVELRCDPISGHTALYWYRQSLGQGLEFLIYFQGNSAPDKSGLPSDRFSAERTGGSVSTLTIQRTQQEDSAVYLCASSLVSGGEQYFGPGTRLTVT.